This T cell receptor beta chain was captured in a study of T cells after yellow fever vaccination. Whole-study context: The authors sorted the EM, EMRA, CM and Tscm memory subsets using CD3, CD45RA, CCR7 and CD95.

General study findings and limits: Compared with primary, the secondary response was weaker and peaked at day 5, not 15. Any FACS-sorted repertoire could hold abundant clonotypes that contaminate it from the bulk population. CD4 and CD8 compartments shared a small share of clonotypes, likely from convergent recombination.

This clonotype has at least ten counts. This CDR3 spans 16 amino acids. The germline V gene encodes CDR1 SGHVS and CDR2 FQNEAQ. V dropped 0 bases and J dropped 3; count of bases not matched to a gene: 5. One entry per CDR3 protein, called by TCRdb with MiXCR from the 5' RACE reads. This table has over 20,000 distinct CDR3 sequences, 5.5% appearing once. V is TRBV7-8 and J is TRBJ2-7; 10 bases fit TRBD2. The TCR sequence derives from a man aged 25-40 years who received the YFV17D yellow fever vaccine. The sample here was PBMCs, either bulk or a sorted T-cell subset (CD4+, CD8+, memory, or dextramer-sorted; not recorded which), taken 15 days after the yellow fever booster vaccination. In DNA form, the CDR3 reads TGTGCCAGCAGCTTAGCTATACTAGCGGGAAACTACGAGCAGTACTTC. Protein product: CASSLAILAGNYEQYF. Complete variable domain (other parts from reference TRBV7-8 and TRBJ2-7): GAGVSQSPRYKVAKRGQDVALRCDPISGHVSLFWYQQALGQGPEFLTYFQNEAQLDKSGLPSDRFFAERPEGSVSTLKIQRTQQEDSAVYLCASSLAILAGNYEQYFGPGTRLTVT.